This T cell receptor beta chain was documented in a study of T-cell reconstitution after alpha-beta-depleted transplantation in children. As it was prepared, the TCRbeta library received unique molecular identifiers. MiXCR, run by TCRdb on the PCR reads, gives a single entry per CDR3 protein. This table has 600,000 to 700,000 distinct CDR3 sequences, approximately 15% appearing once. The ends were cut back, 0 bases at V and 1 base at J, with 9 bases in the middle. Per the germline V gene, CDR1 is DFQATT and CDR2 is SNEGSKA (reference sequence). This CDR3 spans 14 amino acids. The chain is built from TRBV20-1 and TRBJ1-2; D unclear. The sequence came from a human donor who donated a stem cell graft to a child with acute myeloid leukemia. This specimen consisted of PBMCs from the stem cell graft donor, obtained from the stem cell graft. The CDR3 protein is CSARDRRNNYGYTF. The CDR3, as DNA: TGCAGTGCTAGAGATCGAAGGAATAACTATGGCTACACCTTC.